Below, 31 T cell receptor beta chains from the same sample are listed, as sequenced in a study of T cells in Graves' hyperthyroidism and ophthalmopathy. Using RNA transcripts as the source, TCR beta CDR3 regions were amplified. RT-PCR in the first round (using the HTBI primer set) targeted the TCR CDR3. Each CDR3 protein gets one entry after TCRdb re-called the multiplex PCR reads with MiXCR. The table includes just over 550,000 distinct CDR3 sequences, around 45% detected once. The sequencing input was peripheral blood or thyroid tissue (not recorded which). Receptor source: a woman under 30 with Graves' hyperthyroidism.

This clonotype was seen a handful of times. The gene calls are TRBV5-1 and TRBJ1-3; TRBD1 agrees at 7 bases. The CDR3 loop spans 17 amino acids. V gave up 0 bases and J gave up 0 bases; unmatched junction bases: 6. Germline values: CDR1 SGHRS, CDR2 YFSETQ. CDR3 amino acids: CASSLALNRGSGNTIYF. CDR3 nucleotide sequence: TGCGCCAGCAGCTTGGCACTCAACAGGGGCTCTGGAAACACCATATATTTT.

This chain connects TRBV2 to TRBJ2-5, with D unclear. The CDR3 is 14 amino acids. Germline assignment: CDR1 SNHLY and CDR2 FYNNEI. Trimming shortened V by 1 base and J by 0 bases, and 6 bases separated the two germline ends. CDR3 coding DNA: TGTGCCAGCAGTGAAGGCCGGGACCAAGAGACCCAGTACTTC. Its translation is CASSEGRDQETQYF.

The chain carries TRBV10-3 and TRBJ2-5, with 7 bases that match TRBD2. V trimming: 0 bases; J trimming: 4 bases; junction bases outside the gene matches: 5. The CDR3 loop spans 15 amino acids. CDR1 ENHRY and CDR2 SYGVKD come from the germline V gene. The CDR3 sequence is CAISESGWEGETQYF. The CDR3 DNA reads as TGTGCCATCAGTGAGTCCGGATGGGAGGGAGAGACCCAGTACTTC.

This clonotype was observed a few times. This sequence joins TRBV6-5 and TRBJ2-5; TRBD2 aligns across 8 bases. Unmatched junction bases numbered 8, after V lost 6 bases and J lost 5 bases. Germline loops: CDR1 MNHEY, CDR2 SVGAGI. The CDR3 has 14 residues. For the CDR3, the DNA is TGTGCCAGCAGCTACGGGGGGGCGGAGGAGACCCAGTACTTC. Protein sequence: CASSYGGAEETQYF.

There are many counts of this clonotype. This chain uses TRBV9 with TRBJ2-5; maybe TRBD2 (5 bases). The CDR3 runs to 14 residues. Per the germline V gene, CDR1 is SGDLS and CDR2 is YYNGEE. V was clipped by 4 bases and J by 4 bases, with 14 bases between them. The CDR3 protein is CASSLTGRVETQYF. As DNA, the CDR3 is TGTGCCAGCAGCTTAACGGGGAGAGTAGAGACCCAGTACTTC.

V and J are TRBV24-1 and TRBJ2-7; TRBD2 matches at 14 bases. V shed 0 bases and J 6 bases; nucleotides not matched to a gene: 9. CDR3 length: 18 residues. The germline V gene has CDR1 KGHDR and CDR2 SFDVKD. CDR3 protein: CATSDLLQGTSGRGEQYF. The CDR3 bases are TGTGCCACCAGTGATTTGCTACAGGGGACTAGCGGGAGAGGCGAGCAGTACTTC.

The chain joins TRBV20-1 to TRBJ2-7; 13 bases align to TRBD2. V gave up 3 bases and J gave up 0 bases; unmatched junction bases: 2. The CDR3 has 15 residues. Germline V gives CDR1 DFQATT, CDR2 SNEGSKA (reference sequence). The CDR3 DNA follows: TGCAGTGCTAGTGGGACTAGCGGGATCTCCTACGAGCAGTACTTC. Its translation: CSASGTSGISYEQYF.

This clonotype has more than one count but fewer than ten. The CDR3 spells CAISDLLSGRAIDTQYF. The CDR3 DNA is TGTGCCATCAGCGACCTACTTAGCGGGAGGGCCATAGATACGCAGTATTTT. This rearrangement joins TRBV10-3 to TRBJ2-3, with 11 bases that match TRBD2. The CDR3 consists of 17 residues. V shed 6 bases and J 5 bases; nucleotides not matched to a gene: 13. Germline assignment: CDR1 ENHRY and CDR2 SYGVKD.

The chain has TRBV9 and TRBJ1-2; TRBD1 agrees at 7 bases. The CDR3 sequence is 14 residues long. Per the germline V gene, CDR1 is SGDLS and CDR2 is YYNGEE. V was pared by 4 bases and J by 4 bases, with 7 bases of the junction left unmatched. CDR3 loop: CASSPMTGLYGYTF. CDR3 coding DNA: TGTGCCAGCAGCCCGATGACAGGGCTCTATGGCTACACCTTC. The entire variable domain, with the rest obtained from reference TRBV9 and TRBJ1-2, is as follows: DSGVTQTPKHLITATGQRVTLRCSPRSGDLSVYWYQQSLDQGLQFLIQYYNGEERAKGNILERFSAQQFPDLHSELNLSSLELGDSALYFCASSPMTGLYGYTFGSGTRLTVV.

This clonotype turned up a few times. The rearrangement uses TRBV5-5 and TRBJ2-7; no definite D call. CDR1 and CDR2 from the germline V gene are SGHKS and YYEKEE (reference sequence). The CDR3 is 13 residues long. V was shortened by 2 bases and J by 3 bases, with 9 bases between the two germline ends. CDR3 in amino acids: CASSFERYYEQYF. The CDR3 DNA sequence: TGTGCCAGCAGCTTTGAACGGTACTACGAGCAGTACTTC. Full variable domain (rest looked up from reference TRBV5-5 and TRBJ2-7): DAGVTQSPTHLIKTRGQQVTLRCSPISGHKSVSWYQQVLGQGPQFIFQYYEKEERGRGNFPDRFSARQFPNYSSELNVNALLLGDSALYLCASSFERYYEQYFGPGTRLTVT.

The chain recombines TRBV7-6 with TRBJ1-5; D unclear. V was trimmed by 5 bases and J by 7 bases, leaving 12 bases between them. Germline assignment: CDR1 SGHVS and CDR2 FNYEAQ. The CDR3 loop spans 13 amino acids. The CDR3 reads CASSQERNQPQHF. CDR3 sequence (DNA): TGTGCCAGCAGCCAAGAACGGAACCAGCCCCAGCATTTT.

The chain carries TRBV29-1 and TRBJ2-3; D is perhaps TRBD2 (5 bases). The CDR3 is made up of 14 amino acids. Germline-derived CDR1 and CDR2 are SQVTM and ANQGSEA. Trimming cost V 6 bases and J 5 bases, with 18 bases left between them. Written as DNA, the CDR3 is TGCAGCGTAACACGGCGAGGGAGTTTAGATACGCAGTATTTT. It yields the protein CSVTRRGSLDTQYF.

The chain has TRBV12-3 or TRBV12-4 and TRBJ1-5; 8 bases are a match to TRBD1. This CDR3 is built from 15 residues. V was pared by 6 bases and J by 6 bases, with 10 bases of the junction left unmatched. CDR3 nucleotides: TGTGCCAGCAGCCCGCCGGACAGGGAGACTCAGCCCCAGCATTTT. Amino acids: CASSPPDRETQPQHF.

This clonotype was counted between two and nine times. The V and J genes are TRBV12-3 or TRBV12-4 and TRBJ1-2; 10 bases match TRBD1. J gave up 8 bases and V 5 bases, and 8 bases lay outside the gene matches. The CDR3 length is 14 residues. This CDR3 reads CASSTGQGIRGYTF. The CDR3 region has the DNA TGTGCCAGCAGTACGGGACAGGGGATTAGAGGCTACACCTTC.

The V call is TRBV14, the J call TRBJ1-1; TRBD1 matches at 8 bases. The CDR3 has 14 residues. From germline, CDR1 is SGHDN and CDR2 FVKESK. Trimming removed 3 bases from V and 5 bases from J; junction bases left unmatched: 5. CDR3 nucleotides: TGTGCCAGCAGCCATTACAGGGGGAAAACTGAAGCTTTCTTT. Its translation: CASSHYRGKTEAFF.

Written as DNA, the CDR3 is TGTGCCAGCAGCTTATCGGCCAGCAGTTCCTCATTGGGACCCCTCCACTTT. Translating gives CASSLSASSSSLGPLHF. This sequence joins TRBV11-1 and TRBJ1-6, with D unclear. With 2 bases removed from V and 12 bases from J, the gap between germline ends came to 23 bases. Germline V lookup: CDR1 SGHAT, CDR2 FQDESV (reference sequence). This CDR3 is built from 17 residues.

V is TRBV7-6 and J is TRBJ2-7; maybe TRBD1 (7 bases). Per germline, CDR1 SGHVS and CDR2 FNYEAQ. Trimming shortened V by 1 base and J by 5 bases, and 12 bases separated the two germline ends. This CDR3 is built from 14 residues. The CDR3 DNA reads TGTGCCAGCAGCTTAGGAGGAGGGGGCAACGAGCAGTACTTC. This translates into CASSLGGGGNEQYF.

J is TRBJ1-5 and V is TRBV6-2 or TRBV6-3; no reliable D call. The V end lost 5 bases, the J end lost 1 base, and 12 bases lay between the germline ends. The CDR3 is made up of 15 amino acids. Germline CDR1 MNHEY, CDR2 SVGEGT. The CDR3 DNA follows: TGTGCCAGCAGTCGGGTCGTGGGGAGCAATCAGCCCCAGCATTTT. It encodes CASSRVVGSNQPQHF.

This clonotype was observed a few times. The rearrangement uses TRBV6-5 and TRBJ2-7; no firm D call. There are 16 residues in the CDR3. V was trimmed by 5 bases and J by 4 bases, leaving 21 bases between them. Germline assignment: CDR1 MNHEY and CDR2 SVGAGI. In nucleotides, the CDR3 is TGTGCCAGCAGTGCCTCGACGGTCCGGTCGGTATACGAGCAGTACTTC. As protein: CASSASTVRSVYEQYF.

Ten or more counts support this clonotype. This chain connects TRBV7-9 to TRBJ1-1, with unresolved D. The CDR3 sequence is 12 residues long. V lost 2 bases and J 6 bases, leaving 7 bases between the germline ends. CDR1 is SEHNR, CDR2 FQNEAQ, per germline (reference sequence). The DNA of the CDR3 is TGTGCCAGCAGCTTAACTGGGGCTGAAGCTTTCTTT. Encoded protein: CASSLTGAEAFF.

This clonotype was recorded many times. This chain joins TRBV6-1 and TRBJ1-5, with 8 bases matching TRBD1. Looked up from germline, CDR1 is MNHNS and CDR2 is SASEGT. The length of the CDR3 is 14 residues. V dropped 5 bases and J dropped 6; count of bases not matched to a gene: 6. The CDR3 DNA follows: TGTGCCAGCAGTTCGGACAGGGACATTCAGCCCCAGCATTTT. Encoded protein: CASSSDRDIQPQHF.

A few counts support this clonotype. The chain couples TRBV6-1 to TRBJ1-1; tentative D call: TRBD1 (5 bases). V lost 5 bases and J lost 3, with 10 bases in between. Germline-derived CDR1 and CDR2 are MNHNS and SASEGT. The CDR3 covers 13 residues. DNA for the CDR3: TGTGCCAGCAGTCCTGACAGTTACACTGAAGCTTTCTTT. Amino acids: CASSPDSYTEAFF.

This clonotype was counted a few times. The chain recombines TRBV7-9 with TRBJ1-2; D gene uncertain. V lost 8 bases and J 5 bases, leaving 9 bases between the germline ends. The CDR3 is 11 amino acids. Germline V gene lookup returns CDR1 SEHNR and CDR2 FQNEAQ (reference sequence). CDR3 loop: CASGESYGYTF. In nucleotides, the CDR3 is TGTGCCAGCGGGGAGTCGTATGGCTACACCTTC.

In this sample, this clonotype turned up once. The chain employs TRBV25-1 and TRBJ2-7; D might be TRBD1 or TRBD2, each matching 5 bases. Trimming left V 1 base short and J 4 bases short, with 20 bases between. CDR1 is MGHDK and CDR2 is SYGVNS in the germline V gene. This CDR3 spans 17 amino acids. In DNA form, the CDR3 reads TGTGCCAGCAGTGAATCCCCAGGGTGGGGAGCCTCTTACGAGCAGTACTTC. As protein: CASSESPGWGASYEQYF.

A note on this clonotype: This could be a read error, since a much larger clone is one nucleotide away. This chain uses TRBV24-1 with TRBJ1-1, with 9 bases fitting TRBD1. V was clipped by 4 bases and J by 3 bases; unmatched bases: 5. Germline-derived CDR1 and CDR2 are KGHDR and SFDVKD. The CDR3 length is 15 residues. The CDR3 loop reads CATSESTGGHTEAFF. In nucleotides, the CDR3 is TGTGCCACCAGTGAGTCGACAGGGGGGCACACTGAAGCTTTCTTT.

In DNA, the CDR3 is TGTGCCAGCAGTTACGGCCCGGCGGACACTGAAGCTTTCTTT. Its translation is CASSYGPADTEAFF. The chain employs TRBV6-6 and TRBJ1-1, with D unclear. Deletions cut 2 bases from V and 3 bases from J, with 10 bases between. The CDR3 has 14 amino acids. Germline V gene sequence: CDR1 MNHNY, CDR2 SVGAGI (reference sequence).

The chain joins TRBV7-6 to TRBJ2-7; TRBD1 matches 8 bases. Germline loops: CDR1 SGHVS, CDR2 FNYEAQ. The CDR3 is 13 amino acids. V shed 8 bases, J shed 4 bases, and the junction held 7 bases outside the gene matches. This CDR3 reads CASSGTGEYEQYF. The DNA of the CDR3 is TGTGCCAGCTCCGGGACAGGCGAGTACGAGCAGTACTTC.

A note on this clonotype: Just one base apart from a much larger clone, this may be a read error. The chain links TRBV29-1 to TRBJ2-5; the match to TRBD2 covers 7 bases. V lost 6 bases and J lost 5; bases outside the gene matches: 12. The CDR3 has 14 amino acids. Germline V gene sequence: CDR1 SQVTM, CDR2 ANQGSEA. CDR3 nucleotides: TGCAGCGTACCGGGACTAACGGGATATGAGACCCAGTACTTC. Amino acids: CSVPGLTGYETQYF.

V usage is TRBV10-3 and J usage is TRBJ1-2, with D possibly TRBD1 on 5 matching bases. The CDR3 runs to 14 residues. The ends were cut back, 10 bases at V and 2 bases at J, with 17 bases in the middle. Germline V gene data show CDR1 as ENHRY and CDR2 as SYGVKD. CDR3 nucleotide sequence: TGTGCCAGCTCTAGGGGCAGTCTCAACTATGGCTACACCTTC. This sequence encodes CASSRGSLNYGYTF.

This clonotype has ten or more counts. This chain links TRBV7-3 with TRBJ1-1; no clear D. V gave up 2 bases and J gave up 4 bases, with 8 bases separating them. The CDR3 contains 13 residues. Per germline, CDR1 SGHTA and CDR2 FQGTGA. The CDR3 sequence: CASSLASATEAFF. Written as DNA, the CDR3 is TGTGCCAGCAGCTTAGCTTCAGCCACTGAAGCTTTCTTT.

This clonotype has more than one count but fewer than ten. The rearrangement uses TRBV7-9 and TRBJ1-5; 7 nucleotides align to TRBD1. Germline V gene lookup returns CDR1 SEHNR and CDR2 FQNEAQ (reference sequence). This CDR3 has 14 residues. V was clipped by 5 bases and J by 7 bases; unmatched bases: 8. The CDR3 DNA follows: TGTGCCAGCAGCAGCAGGACAGGATTCCAGCCCCAGCATTTT. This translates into CASSSRTGFQPQHF.